This TCR beta chain was obtained from a study of blood T cells in healthy people across ages. Study-wide results and limits: Bulk PBMC profiling left naive and antigen-experienced comparisons inconclusive.

With a J-beta primer mix and a sample-barcoded 5' primer, a second PCR ran roughly 6 to 11 cycles. Each CDR3 protein is one row after TCRdb ran MiXCR on the 5' RACE reads. The table has around 970,000 distinct CDR3 sequences, roughly 47% seen once. The germline V and J ends were trimmed by 8 bases and 3 bases, with 9 bases remaining between them. The germline V gene has CDR1 SGHRS and CDR2 YFSETQ. This CDR3 spans 11 amino acids. On this clonotype: Its matching antigen is unknown.

The sequence derives from a woman aged 55-70 years in good health. V and J are TRBV5-1 and TRBJ2-7; D is unresolved. Sequenced: blood. The chain's CDR3 is CASQSGYEQYF. CDR3 coding DNA: TGCGCCAGTCAGTCGGGCTACGAGCAGTACTTC.